The clone carrying this TCR beta chain was recorded only once. The antigen remains unidentified. Trimming removed 5 bases from V and 6 bases from J, with 20 bases in between. Germline CDR1 reads KGHSH; CDR2 reads LQKENI. The CDR3 consists of 15 residues. The repertoire was sequenced with immunoSEQ multiplex PCR; TCRdb's copy has only in-frame clones and lacks some. The sample lists about 480,000 clones, roughly 89% occurring once. The data were obtained in a study of Ad26.COV2.S vaccination and SARS-CoV-2 variants. General observations from the study: Vaccine recipients posted higher spike-specific TCR breadth than their placebo counterparts. Breadth of non-spike TCRs did not differ between vaccinees and placebo recipients.

The treatment is: over 15 received Ad26.COV2.S at low or high dose, single or two shots; several received placebo; per-sample allocation not given. On day 63 after the first injection, vaccine and placebo recipients gave samples. The donor was a Boston adult aged 18-55 years. This TCR derives from a person between 18 and 65 years old who received the Ad26.COV2.S COVID-19 vaccine or a placebo. This chain links TRBV18 with TRBJ2-7; maybe TRBD2 (5 bases). The specimen comprised peripheral blood, sampled in a trial of Ad26.COV2.S vaccine versus placebo. In nucleotides, the CDR3 is TGTGCCAGCTCAAGGTCGTCGGGATGGGGTCTCGAGCAGTACTTC. It encodes CASSRSSGWGLEQYF. The full variable domain, rest sourced from reference TRBV18 and TRBJ2-7, is NAGVMQNPRHLVRRRGQEARLRCSPMKGHSHVYWYRQLPEEGLKFMVYLQKENIIDESGMPKERFSAEFPKEGPSILRIQQVVRGDSAAYFCASSRSSGWGLEQYFGPGTRLTVT.